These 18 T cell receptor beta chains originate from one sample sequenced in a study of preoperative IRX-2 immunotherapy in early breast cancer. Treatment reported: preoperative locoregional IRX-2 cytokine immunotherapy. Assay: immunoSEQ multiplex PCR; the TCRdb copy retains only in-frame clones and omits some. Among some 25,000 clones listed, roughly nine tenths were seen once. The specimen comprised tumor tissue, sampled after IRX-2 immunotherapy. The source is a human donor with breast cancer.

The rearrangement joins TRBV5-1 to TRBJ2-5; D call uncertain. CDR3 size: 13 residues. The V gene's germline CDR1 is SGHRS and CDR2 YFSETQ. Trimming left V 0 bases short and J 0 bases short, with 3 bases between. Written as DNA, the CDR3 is TGCGCCAGCAGCTTGGTTAACCAAGAGACCCAGTACTTC. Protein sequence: CASSLVNQETQYF.

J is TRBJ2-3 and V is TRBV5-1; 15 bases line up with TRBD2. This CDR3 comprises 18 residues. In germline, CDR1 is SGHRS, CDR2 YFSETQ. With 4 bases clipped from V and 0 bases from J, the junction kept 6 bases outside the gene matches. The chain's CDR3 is CASSPGLAGGSSTDTQYF. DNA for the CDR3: TGCGCCAGCAGCCCCGGACTAGCGGGGGGGTCTAGCACAGATACGCAGTATTTT.

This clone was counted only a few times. The CDR3: CAISPGRGYNSPLHF. DNA for the CDR3: TGTGCCATCAGTCCGGGCAGGGGTTATAATTCACCCCTCCACTTT. The genes are TRBV10-3 and TRBJ1-6, with D perhaps matching TRBD1 (6 bases). CDR1 and CDR2 (germline): ENHRY, SYGVKD. V lost 5 bases and J lost 4, with 12 bases in between. The CDR3 extends over 15 amino acids.

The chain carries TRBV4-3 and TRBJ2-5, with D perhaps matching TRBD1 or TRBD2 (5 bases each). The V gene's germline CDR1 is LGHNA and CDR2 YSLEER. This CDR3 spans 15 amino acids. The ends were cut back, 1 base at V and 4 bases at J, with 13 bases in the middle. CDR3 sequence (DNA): TGCGCCAGCAGCCAAGTTCTGGGGACCTCAGAGACCCAGTACTTC. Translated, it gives CASSQVLGTSETQYF.

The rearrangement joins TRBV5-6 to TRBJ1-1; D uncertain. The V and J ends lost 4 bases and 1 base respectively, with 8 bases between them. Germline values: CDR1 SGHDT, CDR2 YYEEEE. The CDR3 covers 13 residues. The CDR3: CASSPRGNTEAFF. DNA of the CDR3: TGTGCCAGCAGCCCCCGCGGGAACACTGAAGCTTTCTTT.

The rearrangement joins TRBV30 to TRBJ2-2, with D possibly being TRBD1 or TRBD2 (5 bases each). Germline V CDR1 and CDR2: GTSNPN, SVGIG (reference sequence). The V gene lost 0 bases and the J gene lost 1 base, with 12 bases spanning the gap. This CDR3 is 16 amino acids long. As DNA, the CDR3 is TGTGCCTGGAGTGTTCGGTGGGGACGGAACACCGGGGAGCTGTTTTTT. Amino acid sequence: CAWSVRWGRNTGELFF. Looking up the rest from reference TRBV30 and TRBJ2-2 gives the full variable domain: SQTIHQWPATLVQPVGSPLSLECTVEGTSNPNLYWYRQAAGRGLQLLFYSVGIGQISSEVPQNLSASRPQDRQFILSSKKLLLSDSGFYLCAWSVRWGRNTGELFFGEGSRLTVL.

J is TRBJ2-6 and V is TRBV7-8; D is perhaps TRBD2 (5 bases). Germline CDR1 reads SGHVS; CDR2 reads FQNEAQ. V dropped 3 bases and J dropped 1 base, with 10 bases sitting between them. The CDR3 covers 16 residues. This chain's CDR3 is CASSFLPGSGANVLTF. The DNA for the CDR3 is TGTGCCAGCAGCTTCCTCCCGGGATCTGGGGCCAACGTCCTGACTTTC.

CDR3 in amino acids: CASSSGTSAYEQYF. The CDR3, as DNA: TGCGCCAGCAGCTCCGGGACTAGCGCCTACGAGCAGTACTTC. V usage is TRBV5-1 and J usage is TRBJ2-7; 10 nucleotides line up with TRBD2. CDR1 is SGHRS, CDR2 YFSETQ, per germline. V shed 3 bases and J 2 bases; nucleotides not matched to a gene: 2. The CDR3 is 14 residues long.

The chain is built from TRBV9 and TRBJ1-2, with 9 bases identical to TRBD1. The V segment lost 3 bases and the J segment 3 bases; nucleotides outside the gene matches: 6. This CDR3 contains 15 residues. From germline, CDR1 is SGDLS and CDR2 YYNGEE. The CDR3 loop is CASSATGGVDYGYTF. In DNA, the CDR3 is TGTGCCAGCAGCGCAACAGGGGGCGTTGACTATGGCTACACCTTC.

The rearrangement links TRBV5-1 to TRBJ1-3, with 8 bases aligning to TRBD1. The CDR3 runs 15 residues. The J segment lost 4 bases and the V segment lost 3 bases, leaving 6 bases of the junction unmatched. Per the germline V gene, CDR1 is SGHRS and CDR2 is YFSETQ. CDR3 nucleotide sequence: TGCGCCAGCAGCTCGACAGGGGCAGGGGGAAACACCATATATTTT. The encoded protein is CASSSTGAGGNTIYF.

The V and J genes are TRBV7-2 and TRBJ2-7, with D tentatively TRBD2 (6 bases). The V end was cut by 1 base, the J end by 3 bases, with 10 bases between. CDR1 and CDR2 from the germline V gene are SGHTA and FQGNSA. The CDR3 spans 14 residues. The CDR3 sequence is CASSLVLAGYEQYF. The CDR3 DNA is TGTGCCAGCAGCTTAGTACTAGCAGGCTACGAGCAGTACTTC.

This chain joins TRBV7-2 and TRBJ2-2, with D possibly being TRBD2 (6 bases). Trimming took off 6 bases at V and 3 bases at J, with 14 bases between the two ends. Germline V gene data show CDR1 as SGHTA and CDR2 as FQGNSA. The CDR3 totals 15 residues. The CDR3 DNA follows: TGTGCCAGCAGAGCAGGAGGGGCGCACACCGGGGAGCTGTTTTTT. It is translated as CASRAGGAHTGELFF.

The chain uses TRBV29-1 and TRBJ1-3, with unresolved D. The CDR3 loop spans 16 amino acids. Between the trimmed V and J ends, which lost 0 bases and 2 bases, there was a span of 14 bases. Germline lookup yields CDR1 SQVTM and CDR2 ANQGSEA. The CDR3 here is CSVEDGSGEAGNTIYF. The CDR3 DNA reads TGCAGCGTTGAAGACGGGTCGGGTGAAGCTGGAAACACCATATATTTT.

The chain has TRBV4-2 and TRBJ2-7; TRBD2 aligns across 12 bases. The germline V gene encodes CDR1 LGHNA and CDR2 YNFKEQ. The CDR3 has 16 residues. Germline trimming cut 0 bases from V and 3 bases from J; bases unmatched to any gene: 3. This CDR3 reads CASSQDMTSGSYEQYF. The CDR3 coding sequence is TGTGCCAGCAGCCAAGATATGACTAGCGGGAGCTACGAGCAGTACTTC.

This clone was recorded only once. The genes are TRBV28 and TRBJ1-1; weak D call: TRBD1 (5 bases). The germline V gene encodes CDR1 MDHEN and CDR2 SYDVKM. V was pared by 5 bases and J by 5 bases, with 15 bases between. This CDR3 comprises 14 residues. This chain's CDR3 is CASSTTALGTEAFF. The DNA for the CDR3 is TGTGCCAGCAGTACGACAGCCCTAGGGACTGAAGCTTTCTTT. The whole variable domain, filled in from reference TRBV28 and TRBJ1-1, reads DVKVTQSSRYLVKRTGEKVFLECVQDMDHENMFWYRQDPGLGLRLIYFSYDVKMKEKGDIPEGYSVSREKKERFSLILESASTNQTSMYLCASSTTALGTEAFFGQGTRLTVV.

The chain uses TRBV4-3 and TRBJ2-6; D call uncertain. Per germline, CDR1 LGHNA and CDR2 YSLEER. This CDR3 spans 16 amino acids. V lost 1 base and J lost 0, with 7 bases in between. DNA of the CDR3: TGCGCCAGCAGCCAAGGGGGTTTCTCTGGGGCCAACGTCCTGACTTTC. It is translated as CASSQGGFSGANVLTF.

The CDR3 nucleotides read TGTGCCAGCAGCGGGGCCTCCTACGAGCAGTACTTC. This sequence encodes CASSGASYEQYF. The V call is TRBV7-2, the J call TRBJ2-7; possibly TRBD1 for D (5 bases). V lost 5 bases and J 0 bases, leaving 5 bases between the germline ends. The CDR3 contains 12 residues. The V gene's germline CDR1 is SGHTA and CDR2 FQGNSA.

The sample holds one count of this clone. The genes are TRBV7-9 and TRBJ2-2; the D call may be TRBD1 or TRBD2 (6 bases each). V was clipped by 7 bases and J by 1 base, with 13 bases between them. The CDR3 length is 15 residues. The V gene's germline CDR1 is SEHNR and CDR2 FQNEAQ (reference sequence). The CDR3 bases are TGTGCCAGCACCATAGGGGGACTGAACACCGGGGAGCTGTTTTTT. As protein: CASTIGGLNTGELFF.